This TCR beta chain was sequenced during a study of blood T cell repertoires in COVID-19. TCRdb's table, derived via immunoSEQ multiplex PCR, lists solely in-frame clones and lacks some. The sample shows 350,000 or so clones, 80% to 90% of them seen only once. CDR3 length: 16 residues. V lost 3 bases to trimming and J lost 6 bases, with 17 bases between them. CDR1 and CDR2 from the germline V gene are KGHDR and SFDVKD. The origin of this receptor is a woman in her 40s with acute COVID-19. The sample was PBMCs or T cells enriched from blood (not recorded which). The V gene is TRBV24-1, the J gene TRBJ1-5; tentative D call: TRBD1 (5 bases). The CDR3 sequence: CATSDGGGSSGQPQHF. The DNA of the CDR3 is TGTGCCACCAGTGATGGGGGAGGGAGCTCAGGTCAGCCCCAGCATTTT.